This TCR beta chain was documented in a study of tumor-infiltrating lymphocytes in oesophageal squamous cell carcinoma. TCRdb independently ran MiXCR on the PCR reads; one entry per CDR3 protein. The data contain approximately 21,000 distinct CDR3 sequences, 35% to 40% of them singletons. Germline assignment: CDR1 SGHVS and CDR2 FNYEAQ. After removal of 2 bases from V and 2 bases from J, the junction contained 6 bases not matched to a gene. This CDR3 is built from 15 residues. The sample comprised esophageal tumor tissue. The genes are TRBV7-6 and TRBJ2-7; 7 bases are shared with TRBD2. The source of this sequence is a male donor with esophageal squamous cell carcinoma. In DNA, the CDR3 is TGTGCCAGCAGCTTAACGGGGGAGGGAGCCTACGAGCAGTACTTC. Translating gives CASSLTGEGAYEQYF.